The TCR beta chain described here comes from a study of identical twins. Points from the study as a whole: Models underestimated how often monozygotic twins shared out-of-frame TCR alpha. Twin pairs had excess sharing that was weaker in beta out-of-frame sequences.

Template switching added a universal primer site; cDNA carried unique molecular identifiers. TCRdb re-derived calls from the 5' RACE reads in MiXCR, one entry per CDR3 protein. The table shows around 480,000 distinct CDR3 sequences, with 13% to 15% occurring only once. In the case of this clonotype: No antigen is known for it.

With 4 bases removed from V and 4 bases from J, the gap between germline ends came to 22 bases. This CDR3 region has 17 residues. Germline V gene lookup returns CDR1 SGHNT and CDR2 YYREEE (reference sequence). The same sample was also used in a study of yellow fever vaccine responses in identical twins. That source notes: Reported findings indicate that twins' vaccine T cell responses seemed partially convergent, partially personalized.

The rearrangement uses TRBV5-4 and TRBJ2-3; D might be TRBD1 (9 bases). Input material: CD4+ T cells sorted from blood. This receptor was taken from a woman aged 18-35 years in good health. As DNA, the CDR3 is TGTGCCAGCAGCAAACCGGGACAGGGACTAGGGGCAGATACGCAGTATTTT. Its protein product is CASSKPGQGLGADTQYF. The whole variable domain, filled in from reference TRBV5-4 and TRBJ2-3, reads ETGVTQSPTHLIKTRGQQVTLRCSSQSGHNTVSWYQQALGQGPQFIFQYYREEENGRGNFPPRFSGLQFPNYSSELNVNALELDDSALYLCASSKPGQGLGADTQYFGPGTRLTVL.